This T cell receptor beta chain was obtained from a study of blood T cell repertoires in COVID-19. Study-wide context: Researchers got acute and convalescent COVID-19 samples from the United States, Italy and Spain.

V lost 3 bases, J lost 4 bases, and 7 bases stayed unmatched. CDR1 and CDR2 from the germline V gene are LNHDA and SQIVND (reference sequence). This CDR3 contains 15 residues. Per the original methods: Nucleated cell counts were estimated from reference gene primer amplification. Data came from immunoSEQ multiplex PCR; TCRdb stores just in-frame clones and leaves some out. V, J and clone size reflect that table, while D and trimming were determined from the DNA. The sample carries 470,000 or so clones, roughly 85% recorded once. The chain uses TRBV19 and TRBJ2-7, with TRBD1 matching over 9 bases. What was sequenced was peripheral blood. The source of this sequence is a human donor in a cohort sampled during active COVID-19. The CDR3 here is CASSMIGTGRYEQYF. CDR3 nucleotide sequence: TGTGCCAGTAGTATGATCGGGACAGGGCGGTACGAGCAGTACTTC.